This TCR beta chain was profiled in a study of blood T cells in healthy people across ages. Researchers collected ten milliliters of peripheral blood from every single donor. The table lists this clonotype with a few counts. Sample-barcoded 5' priming and a J-beta primer mix drove a second PCR of about 6 to 12 cycles. TCRdb independently ran MiXCR on the 5' RACE reads; one entry per CDR3 protein. The data contain about 680,000 distinct CDR3 sequences, 45% to 50% of them seen just once; the ten biggest clones take up around a third. The CDR3 consists of 13 residues. Deletions cut 5 bases from V and 9 bases from J, with 14 bases between. CDR1 and CDR2 from the germline V gene are LGHNT and FRNRAP.

The J gene is TRBJ2-1, the V gene TRBV12-5, with a weak D call TRBD1 (5 bases). The TCR originated in an older woman in good health. Sample: blood. The CDR3 sequence is CASGVGRAVEQFF. CDR3 DNA sequence: TGTGCTAGTGGTGTGGGCAGGGCAGTTGAGCAGTTCTTC.